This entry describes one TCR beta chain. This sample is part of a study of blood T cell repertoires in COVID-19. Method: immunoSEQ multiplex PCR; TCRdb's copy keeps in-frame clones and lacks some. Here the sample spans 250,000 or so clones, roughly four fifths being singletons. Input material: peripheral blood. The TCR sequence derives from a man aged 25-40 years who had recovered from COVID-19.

Written as DNA, the CDR3 is TGTGCCAGCAGCTTGGAACTAGCGGTCCCCACCGGGGAGCTGTTTTTT. It is translated as CASSLELAVPTGELFF. The V call is TRBV5-4, the J call TRBJ2-2, with 8 bases fitting TRBD2. Germline CDR1 reads SGHNT; CDR2 reads YYREEE (reference sequence). The CDR3 consists of 16 residues. V lost 0 bases and J lost 4; bases outside the gene matches: 5.